This T cell receptor beta chain is drawn from a study of siplizumab effects on memory and regulatory T cells. Trimming stripped 6 bases from V and 2 bases from J, with 11 bases between. This CDR3 is built from 15 residues. Germline V gene sequence: CDR1 WSHSY, CDR2 SAAADI. General observations from the study: Both greater diversity than memory cells and a major contribution to the alloresponse seemed to characterize naive T cells. Most proliferating CD4+ or CD8+ clones, roughly 75-97%, had no naive or memory assignment.

TCRdb keeps only in-frame clones here, not all; method: immunoSEQ multiplex PCR. The profile covers more than 85,000 clones, with 92% appearing a single time and around 0.7% taken by the ten largest. With regard to this clone: The target antigen is unknown.

Sequenced: Tregs sorted from blood. This sequence joins TRBV10-2 and TRBJ2-6; D ambiguous. This receptor was taken from a human donor in good health. The CDR3 region is CASRPATAGANVLTF. As DNA, the CDR3 is TGCGCCAGCAGGCCGGCGACTGCTGGGGCCAACGTCCTGACTTTC.